This T cell receptor (beta chain) was observed in a study of chemoradiotherapy in HPV16-positive cancers. CDR1 is LGHNA, CDR2 YSLEER, per germline. This CDR3 comprises 17 residues. The V and J ends lost 2 bases and 3 bases, in that order; junction bases with no gene match: 8. Clones were read by immunoSEQ multiplex PCR, and TCRdb kept only the in-frame ones, dropping some. The table has 25,000 to 40,000 clones, roughly 86% seen once. The sequence was obtained from a human donor with HPV-associated anogenital cancer. Sequenced material: blood, taken from a patient who underwent chemoradiotherapy. The chain carries TRBV4-3 and TRBJ2-1, with TRBD1 matching 9 bases. CDR3 sequence reads: CASSQPLGTGNYNEQFF. In DNA, the CDR3 is TGCGCCAGCAGCCAACCTCTGGGGACAGGGAACTACAATGAGCAGTTCTTC.